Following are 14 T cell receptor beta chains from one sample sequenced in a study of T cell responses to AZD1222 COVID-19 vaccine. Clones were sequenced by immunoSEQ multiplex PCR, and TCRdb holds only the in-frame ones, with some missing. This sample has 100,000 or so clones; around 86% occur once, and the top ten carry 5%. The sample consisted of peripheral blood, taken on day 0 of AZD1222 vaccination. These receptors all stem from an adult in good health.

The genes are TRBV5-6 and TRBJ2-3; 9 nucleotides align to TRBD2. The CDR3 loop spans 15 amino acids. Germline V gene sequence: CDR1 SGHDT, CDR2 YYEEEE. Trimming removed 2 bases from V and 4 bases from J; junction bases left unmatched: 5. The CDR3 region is CASSFLAGMADTQYF. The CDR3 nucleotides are TGTGCCAGCAGCTTCCTAGCGGGAATGGCAGATACGCAGTATTTT. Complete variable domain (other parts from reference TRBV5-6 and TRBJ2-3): DAGVTQSPTHLIKTRGQQVTLRCSPKSGHDTVSWYQQALGQGPQFIFQYYEEEERQRGNFPDRFSGHQFPNYSSELNVNALLLGDSALYLCASSFLAGMADTQYFGPGTRLTVL.

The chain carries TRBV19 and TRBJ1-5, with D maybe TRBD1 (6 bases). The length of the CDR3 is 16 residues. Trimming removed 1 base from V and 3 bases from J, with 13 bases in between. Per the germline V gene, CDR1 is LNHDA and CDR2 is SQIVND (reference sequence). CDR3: CASSIGSGQINQPQHF. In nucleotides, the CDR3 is TGTGCCAGTAGTATAGGTAGCGGACAGATCAATCAGCCCCAGCATTTT.

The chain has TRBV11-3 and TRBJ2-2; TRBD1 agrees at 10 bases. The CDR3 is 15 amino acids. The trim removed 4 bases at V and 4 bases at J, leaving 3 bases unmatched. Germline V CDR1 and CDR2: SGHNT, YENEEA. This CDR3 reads CASSSGQGITGELFF. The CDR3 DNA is TGTGCCAGCAGCTCGGGACAGGGGATCACCGGGGAGCTGTTTTTT.

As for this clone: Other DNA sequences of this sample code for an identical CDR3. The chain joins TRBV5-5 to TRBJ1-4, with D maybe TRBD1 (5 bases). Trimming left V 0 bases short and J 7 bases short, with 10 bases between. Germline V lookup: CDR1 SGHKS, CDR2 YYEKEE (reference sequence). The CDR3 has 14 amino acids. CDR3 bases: TGTGCCAGCAGCTTGGTCAGGGAGGGTGAAAAACTGTTTTTT. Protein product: CASSLVREGEKLFF.

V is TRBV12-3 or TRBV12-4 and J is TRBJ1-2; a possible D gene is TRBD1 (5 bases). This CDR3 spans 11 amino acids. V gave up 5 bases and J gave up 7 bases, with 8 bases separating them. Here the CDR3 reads CASSKRGGYTF. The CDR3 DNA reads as TGTGCCAGCAGTAAAAGGGGTGGCTACACCTTC.

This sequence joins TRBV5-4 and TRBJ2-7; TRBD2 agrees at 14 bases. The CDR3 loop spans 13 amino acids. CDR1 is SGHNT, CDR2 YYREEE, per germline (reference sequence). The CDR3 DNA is TGTGCCAGCAGCTTCCCGGGACTAGCGGGAGTAACGGTC. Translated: CASSFPGLAGVTV.

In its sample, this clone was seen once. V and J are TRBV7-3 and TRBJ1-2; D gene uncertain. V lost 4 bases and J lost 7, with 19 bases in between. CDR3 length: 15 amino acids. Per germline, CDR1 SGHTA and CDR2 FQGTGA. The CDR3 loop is CASSSQRSPEGGYTF. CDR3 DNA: TGTGCCAGCAGCTCCCAGAGGTCACCGGAGGGTGGCTACACCTTC.

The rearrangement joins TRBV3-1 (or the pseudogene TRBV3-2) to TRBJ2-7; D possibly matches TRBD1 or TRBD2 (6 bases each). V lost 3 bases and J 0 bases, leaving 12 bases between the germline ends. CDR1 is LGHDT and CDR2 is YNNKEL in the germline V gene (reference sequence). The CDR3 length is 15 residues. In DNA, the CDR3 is TGTGCCAGCAGCCACAACGGGGGCAGCTCCTACGAGCAGTACTTC. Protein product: CASSHNGGSSYEQYF.

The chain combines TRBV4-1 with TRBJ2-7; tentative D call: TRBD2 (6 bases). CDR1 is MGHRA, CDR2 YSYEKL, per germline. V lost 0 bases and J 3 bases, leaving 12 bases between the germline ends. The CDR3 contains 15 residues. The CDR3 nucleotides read TGCGCCAGCAGCCAAGACCCCGGGAGTAGCTACGAGCAGTACTTC. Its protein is CASSQDPGSSYEQYF.

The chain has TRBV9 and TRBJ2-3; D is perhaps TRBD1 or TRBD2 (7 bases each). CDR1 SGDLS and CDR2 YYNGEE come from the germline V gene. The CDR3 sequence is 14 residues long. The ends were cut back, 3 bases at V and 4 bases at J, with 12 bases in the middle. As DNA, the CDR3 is TGTGCCAGCAGCGCAGGGGGGGGACCAGATACGCAGTATTTT. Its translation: CASSAGGGPDTQYF. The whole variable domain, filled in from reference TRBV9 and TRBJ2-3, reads DSGVTQTPKHLITATGQRVTLRCSPRSGDLSVYWYQQSLDQGLQFLIQYYNGEERAKGNILERFSAQQFPDLHSELNLSSLELGDSALYFCASSAGGGPDTQYFGPGTRLTVL.

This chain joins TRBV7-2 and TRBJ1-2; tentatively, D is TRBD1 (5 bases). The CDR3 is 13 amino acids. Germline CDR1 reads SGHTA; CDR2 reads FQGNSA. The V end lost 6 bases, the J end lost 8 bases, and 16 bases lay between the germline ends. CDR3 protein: CASRDRQRVGYTF. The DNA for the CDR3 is TGTGCCAGCAGAGATCGACAGCGGGTAGGCTACACCTTC. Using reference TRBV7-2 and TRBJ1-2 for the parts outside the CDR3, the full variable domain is GAGVSQSPSNKVTEKGKDVELRCDPISGHTALYWYRQSLGQGLEFLIYFQGNSAPDKSGLPSDRFSAERTGGSVSTLTIQRTQQEDSAVYLCASRDRQRVGYTFGSGTRLTVV.

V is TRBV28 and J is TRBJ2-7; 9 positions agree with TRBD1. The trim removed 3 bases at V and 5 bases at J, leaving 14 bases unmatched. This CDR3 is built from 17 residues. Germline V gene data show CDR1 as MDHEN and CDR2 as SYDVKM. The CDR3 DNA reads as TGTGCCAGCAGTTTGAATAAACTGGGACAGGGCTCGGACGAGCAGTACTTC. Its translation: CASSLNKLGQGSDEQYF.

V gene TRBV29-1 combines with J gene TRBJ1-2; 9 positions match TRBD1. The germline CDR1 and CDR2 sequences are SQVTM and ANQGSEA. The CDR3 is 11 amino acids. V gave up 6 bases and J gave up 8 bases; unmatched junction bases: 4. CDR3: CSVQGAAGYTF. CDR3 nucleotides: TGCAGCGTACAGGGGGCGGCCGGCTACACCTTC.

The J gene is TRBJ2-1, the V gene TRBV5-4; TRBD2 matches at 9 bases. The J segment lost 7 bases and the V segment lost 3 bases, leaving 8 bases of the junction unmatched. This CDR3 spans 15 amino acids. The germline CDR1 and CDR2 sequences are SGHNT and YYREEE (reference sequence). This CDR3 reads CASSWGLAPINEQFF. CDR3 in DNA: TGTGCCAGCAGCTGGGGACTAGCACCCATAAATGAGCAGTTCTTC.